Each of the 10 T cell receptor beta chains below was sequenced from the same sample in a study of blood T cell repertoires in COVID-19. Produced via immunoSEQ multiplex PCR; TCRdb's table is partial and in-frame only. Of a few hundred thousand clones in the sample, around nine tenths were seen once. The sample consisted of peripheral blood. All receptors derive from a man aged 60-69 years who had recovered from COVID-19.

The rearrangement links TRBV28 to TRBJ2-3, with D perhaps TRBD2 (6 bases). Deletions cut 7 bases from V and 1 base from J, with 15 bases between. CDR3 length: 15 amino acids. Germline V gene sequence: CDR1 MDHEN, CDR2 SYDVKM. In nucleotides, the CDR3 is TGTGCCAGCATTCCGGCGTCTAGCGGCACAGATACGCAGTATTTT. This codes for CASIPASSGTDTQYF.

This chain links TRBV7-8 with TRBJ2-7; 11 bases fit TRBD1. The germline gives CDR1 SGHVS, CDR2 FQNEAQ. The CDR3 is made up of 15 amino acids. The ends lost 5 bases at V and 3 bases at J; junction bases unmatched: 6. CDR3 sequence reads: CASSIKGTGGYEQYF. CDR3 sequence (DNA): TGTGCCAGCAGCATTAAGGGGACAGGGGGCTACGAGCAGTACTTC.

This chain links TRBV7-8 with TRBJ2-5; possibly TRBD2 for D (5 bases). The CDR3 has 14 amino acids. Between the trimmed V and J ends, which lost 2 bases and 5 bases, there was a span of 12 bases. Germline V gene lookup returns CDR1 SGHVS and CDR2 FQNEAQ. The CDR3 DNA is TGTGCCAGCAGCTTAAGGGCCAGAGGGGAGACCCAGTACTTC. As protein: CASSLRARGETQYF.

J is TRBJ1-2 and V is TRBV11-2; weak D call: TRBD1 (5 bases). CDR3 length: 15 amino acids. V lost 2 bases and J lost 4, with 14 bases in between. Germline-derived CDR1 and CDR2 are SGHAT and FQNNGV. This CDR3 is CASSLNSGGTYGYTF. The CDR3 coding sequence is TGTGCCAGCAGCTTAAACTCCGGAGGGACCTATGGCTACACCTTC.

The V gene is TRBV5-1, the J gene TRBJ1-4, with a weak D call TRBD1 (6 bases). V dropped 0 bases and J dropped 4 bases, with 7 bases sitting between them. The CDR3 consists of 14 residues. Germline assignment: CDR1 SGHRS and CDR2 YFSETQ. The DNA of the CDR3 is TGCGCCAGCAGCTTGGTAGGGGGTAATGAAAAACTGTTTTTT. Translating it yields CASSLVGGNEKLFF.

The CDR3 sequence: CASQTGGENSPLHF. CDR3 bases: TGTGCCAGCCAAACAGGGGGCGAGAATTCACCCCTCCACTTT. The chain couples TRBV28 to TRBJ1-6; 9 bases are shared with TRBD1. Germline trimming cut 8 bases from V and 7 bases from J; bases unmatched to any gene: 6. Germline CDR1 is MDHEN and CDR2 is SYDVKM. The CDR3 length is 14 residues.

This clone was seen just once. The chain combines TRBV5-1 with TRBJ2-7, with 8 bases identical to TRBD2. Germline V gene lookup returns CDR1 SGHRS and CDR2 YFSETQ. The CDR3 runs to 14 residues. The J segment lost 0 bases and the V segment lost 4 bases, leaving 3 bases of the junction unmatched. The CDR3 loop is CASSTSGDSYEQYF. Here the CDR3 DNA reads TGCGCCAGCAGCACTAGCGGCGACTCCTACGAGCAGTACTTC.

The CDR3 nucleotides read TGCGCCAGCAGTGAGCAGGGTACTGGGGCCAACGTCCTGACTTTC. Translating it yields CASSEQGTGANVLTF. The V gene is TRBV10-2, the J gene TRBJ2-6; possibly TRBD1 for D (5 bases). The V end was cut by 2 bases, the J end by 2 bases, with 7 bases between. The CDR3 covers 15 residues. Germline values: CDR1 WSHSY, CDR2 SAAADI.

This clone was found many times. This sequence joins TRBV7-3 and TRBJ2-7, with TRBD1 matching over 7 bases. J was trimmed by 6 bases and V by 5 bases; bases with no gene match: 10. This CDR3 comprises 14 residues. The germline V gene has CDR1 SGHTA and CDR2 FQGTGA. CDR3 sequence: CASSRGQVQSEQYF. Written as DNA, the CDR3 is TGTGCCAGCAGCCGCGGACAGGTACAGTCCGAGCAGTACTTC.

The chain links TRBV6-5 to TRBJ1-5; D is unclear. Trimming removed 6 bases at V and 0 bases at J, with 12 bases between. The CDR3 is 15 amino acids. The germline V gene has CDR1 MNHEY and CDR2 SVGAGI. The CDR3 region has the DNA TGTGCCAGCAGGATAGGCGGGGATAGCAATCAGCCCCAGCATTTT. The encoded protein is CASRIGGDSNQPQHF.